This passage covers 29 T cell receptor beta chains from one sample sequenced in a study of blood T cell repertoires in COVID-19. Sequencing was performed with immunoSEQ multiplex PCR; in TCRdb, only in-frame clones are kept and a portion is missing. The table shows some 320,000 clones, with 90% to 95% occurring only once. Sequencing input: PBMCs or T cells enriched from blood (not recorded which). Receptor source: a woman aged 30 to 39 who had been exposed to COVID-19.

This chain uses TRBV5-1 with TRBJ2-3; 13 nucleotides agree with TRBD2. Germline V gene data show CDR1 as SGHRS and CDR2 as YFSETQ. The V segment lost 0 bases and the J segment 2 bases; nucleotides outside the gene matches: 3. The CDR3 totals 17 residues. The DNA of the CDR3 is TGCGCCAGCAGCTTGGAGGGGACTAGCGGGGTCACAGATACGCAGTATTTT. It yields the protein CASSLEGTSGVTDTQYF.

The chain links TRBV10-3 to TRBJ2-1, with D perhaps TRBD2 (6 bases). Germline V gives CDR1 ENHRY, CDR2 SYGVKD. V shed 0 bases and J shed 5 bases, with 17 bases lying between them. This CDR3 is built from 17 residues. The CDR3 protein is CAISESRRGFKDNEQFF. DNA of the CDR3: TGTGCCATCAGTGAGTCGAGACGGGGGTTTAAGGACAATGAGCAGTTCTTC.

The CDR3 DNA sequence: TGTGCCAGCAGCTATTGGACAGGTAGCGATTCACCCCTCCACTTT. This encodes CASSYWTGSDSPLHF. This sequence joins TRBV3-1 (or the pseudogene TRBV3-2) and TRBJ1-6; 7 bases line up with TRBD1. Germline V gives CDR1 LGHDT, CDR2 YNNKEL (reference sequence). CDR3 length equals 15 residues. V lost 5 bases, J lost 8 bases, and 9 bases stayed unmatched.

This chain uses TRBV6-5 with TRBJ2-3; no reliable D call. The germline V gene has CDR1 MNHEY and CDR2 SVGAGI. Trimming stripped 6 bases from V and 0 bases from J, with 13 bases between. CDR3 length equals 15 residues. This chain's CDR3 is CASRRKTKSTDTQYF. In DNA form, the CDR3 reads TGTGCCAGCAGGCGGAAAACTAAGAGCACAGATACGCAGTATTTT.

With respect to this clone: The DNA is left out, because the CDR3 cannot be placed on it with certainty; the CDR3 is given as TCRdb lists it. The chain recombines TRBV9 with TRBJ1-5; the D call of TRBD1 is as the table states it, not checked on the DNA. From its first to its last residue, the CDR3 has 14 amino acids. The germline CDR1 and CDR2 sequences are SGDLS and YYNGEE. CDR3 region: CASILEQRNQPQHF.

The CDR3 is CAISESQDSNQPQHF. The CDR3 DNA reads as TGTGCCATCAGTGAGTCACAGGATAGCAATCAGCCCCAGCATTTT. The V and J genes are TRBV10-3 and TRBJ1-5; D perhaps matches TRBD1 (5 bases). In germline, CDR1 is ENHRY, CDR2 SYGVKD. The CDR3 loop spans 15 amino acids. V was shortened by 0 bases and J by 0 bases, with 6 bases between the two germline ends.

The V gene is TRBV25-1, the J gene TRBJ1-2, with 8 bases lining up with TRBD1. The J segment lost 0 bases and the V segment lost 5 bases, leaving 5 bases of the junction unmatched. The V gene's germline CDR1 is MGHDK and CDR2 SYGVNS. The CDR3 loop spans 15 amino acids. The CDR3 sequence: CASSTPGGPNYGYTF. CDR3 sequence (DNA): TGTGCCAGCAGTACCCCAGGGGGCCCTAACTATGGCTACACCTTC.

The chain has TRBV29-1 and TRBJ1-1; the D is unclear. CDR3 length: 13 amino acids. Germline V lookup: CDR1 SQVTM, CDR2 ANQGSEA. The ends were cut back, 5 bases at V and 1 base at J, with 11 bases in the middle. Written as DNA, the CDR3 is TGCAGCGTTCTTGGCCTTACGAACACTGAAGCTTTCTTT. Its protein is CSVLGLTNTEAFF.

The chain links TRBV3-1 (or the pseudogene TRBV3-2) to TRBJ1-1; 8 bases agree with TRBD1. V lost 2 bases, J lost 4 bases, and 6 bases stayed unmatched. Germline V gives CDR1 LGHDT, CDR2 YNNKEL (reference sequence). The CDR3 is made up of 15 amino acids. CDR3 amino acids: CASSQPGGLGTEAFF. The DNA for the CDR3 is TGTGCCAGCAGCCAACCAGGGGGCCTGGGCACTGAAGCTTTCTTT.

This clone appeared once. This chain joins TRBV12-5 and TRBJ1-1, with D perhaps matching TRBD1 (5 bases). Germline values: CDR1 LGHNT, CDR2 FRNRAP. Trimming cost V 5 bases and J 4 bases, with 14 bases left between them. CDR3 size: 14 residues. This CDR3 is CASGAQGLGTEAFF. DNA of the CDR3: TGTGCTAGTGGTGCGCAGGGACTCGGCACTGAAGCTTTCTTT.

This clone is a singleton in its sample. The chain recombines TRBV6-1 with TRBJ2-3; TRBD2 aligns across 8 bases. J gave up 4 bases and V 5 bases, and 8 bases lay outside the gene matches. Germline V CDR1 and CDR2: MNHNS, SASEGT. The CDR3 loop spans 15 amino acids. For the CDR3, the DNA is TGTGCCAGCAGTTCTTTAGCGGGGATCGCAGATACGCAGTATTTT. It encodes CASSSLAGIADTQYF.

This clone was recorded once. The chain joins TRBV5-6 to TRBJ1-4; 8 bases fit TRBD1. Per the germline V gene, CDR1 is SGHDT and CDR2 is YYEEEE. V dropped 2 bases and J dropped 5; count of bases not matched to a gene: 2. The CDR3 has 14 amino acids. The CDR3 DNA reads as TGTGCCAGCAGCTTCGGGACAGGAAATGAAAAACTGTTTTTT. This translates into CASSFGTGNEKLFF.

The chain links TRBV7-2 to TRBJ1-1, with 7 bases aligning to TRBD1. The CDR3 spans 15 residues. Germline CDR1 reads SGHTA; CDR2 reads FQGNSA. V lost 3 bases, J lost 0 bases, and 4 bases stayed unmatched. CDR3 coding DNA: TGTGCCAGCAGCTTCCAAACAGGGGTGAACACTGAAGCTTTCTTT. Translating it yields CASSFQTGVNTEAFF.

This rearrangement joins TRBV2 to TRBJ1-5, with D perhaps TRBD1 (6 bases). Germline V CDR1 and CDR2: SNHLY, FYNNEI. The CDR3 is made up of 13 amino acids. Trimming shortened V by 6 bases and J by 3 bases, and 9 bases separated the two germline ends. The CDR3 coding sequence is TGTGCCAGCAGCCGGGACATCAATCAGCCCCAGCATTTT. The encoded protein is CASSRDINQPQHF.

CDR3 sequence (DNA): TGTGCCAGCGAAGGACTCAATAATGAAAAACTGTTTTTT. It yields the protein CASEGLNNEKLFF. The chain joins TRBV7-9 to TRBJ1-4, with D unresolved. Germline V gene sequence: CDR1 SEHNR, CDR2 FQNEAQ (reference sequence). This CDR3 contains 13 residues. Trimming shortened V by 8 bases and J by 4 bases, and 11 bases separated the two germline ends.

The genes are TRBV11-3 and TRBJ2-5; tentative D call: TRBD1 (6 bases). Per germline, CDR1 SGHNT and CDR2 YENEEA. V was trimmed by 2 bases and J by 4 bases, leaving 11 bases between them. The CDR3 runs to 14 residues. The CDR3 nucleotides are TGTGCCAGCAGCTTATCGGGCAGGGGAGAGACCCAGTACTTC. Its translation: CASSLSGRGETQYF.

In this sample, this clone turned up a few times. The rearrangement joins TRBV19 to TRBJ1-1; the D is unclear. Germline V gives CDR1 LNHDA, CDR2 SQIVND (reference sequence). This CDR3 region has 13 residues. The germline V and J ends were trimmed by 6 bases and 4 bases, with 12 bases remaining between them. The CDR3 DNA sequence: TGTGCCAGTAGCCTCACTCGGGTCACTGAAGCTTTCTTT. This encodes CASSLTRVTEAFF.

This sequence joins TRBV6-5 and TRBJ2-5; 9 bases agree with TRBD2. This CDR3 has 15 amino acids. CDR1 and CDR2 (germline): MNHEY, SVGAGI. The V and J ends lost 2 bases and 4 bases, in that order; junction bases with no gene match: 5. The CDR3 here is CASSYGYSGGETQYF. The DNA of the CDR3 is TGTGCCAGCAGTTACGGGTATAGCGGGGGAGAGACCCAGTACTTC.

V is TRBV9 and J is TRBJ2-5; D gene uncertain. Germline V lookup: CDR1 SGDLS, CDR2 YYNGEE. V gave up 6 bases and J gave up 3 bases, with 12 bases separating them. The CDR3 is 13 residues long. The CDR3, as DNA: TGTGCCAGCACCCGTGGTCGGGAAGAGACCCAGTACTTC. It encodes CASTRGREETQYF.

The chain couples TRBV19 to TRBJ1-2; 10 bases are shared with TRBD1. CDR1 and CDR2 from the germline V gene are LNHDA and SQIVND (reference sequence). Trimming removed 2 bases from V and 6 bases from J; junction bases left unmatched: 9. This CDR3 region has 16 residues. CDR3 residues: CASSIRSGQGNHGYTF. DNA for the CDR3: TGTGCCAGTAGTATAAGATCGGGACAGGGGAACCATGGCTACACCTTC.

This rearrangement joins TRBV14 to TRBJ1-1; possibly TRBD1 for D (5 bases). Germline CDR1 and CDR2: SGHDN and FVKESK. V was shortened by 0 bases and J by 7 bases, with 6 bases between the two germline ends. The CDR3 consists of 12 residues. The DNA of the CDR3 is TGTGCCAGCAGCCAAGATAGGGGTGAAGCTTTCTTT. This encodes CASSQDRGEAFF.

V and J are TRBV2 and TRBJ2-3; TRBD2 matches 14 bases. V shed 6 bases, J shed 5 bases, and the junction held 7 bases outside the gene matches. This CDR3 has 16 residues. In germline, CDR1 is SNHLY, CDR2 FYNNEI. The CDR3 loop reads CASRGGLAGGRDTQYF. The DNA for the CDR3 is TGTGCCAGCAGGGGAGGACTAGCGGGGGGAAGAGATACGCAGTATTTT. The entire variable domain, with the rest obtained from reference TRBV2 and TRBJ2-3, is as follows: EPEVTQTPSHQVTQMGQEVILRCVPISNHLYFYWYRQILGQKVEFLVSFYNNEISEKSEIFDDQFSVERPDGSNFTLKIRSTKLEDSAMYFCASRGGLAGGRDTQYFGPGTRLTVL.

The CDR3 protein is CASSSQGFSPYEQYF. The CDR3 DNA follows: TGCGCCAGCAGCAGTCAGGGGTTTTCCCCCTACGAGCAGTACTTC. The chain joins TRBV4-1 to TRBJ2-7; tentative D call: TRBD1 (6 bases). Germline CDR1 MGHRA, CDR2 YSYEKL. Trimming cost V 5 bases and J 2 bases, with 16 bases left between them. The CDR3 runs to 15 residues.

This sequence joins TRBV18 and TRBJ1-2, with TRBD1 as a possible D gene (5 bases). Germline CDR1 and CDR2: KGHSH and LQKENI. Trimming removed 5 bases at V and 4 bases at J, with 11 bases between. There are 13 residues in the CDR3. The CDR3 DNA reads as TGTGCCAGCTCAGCAGGGTCTGGCTATGGCTACACCTTC. Protein: CASSAGSGYGYTF.

The chain is built from TRBV5-4 and TRBJ2-2; D is uncertain. Germline CDR1 is SGHNT and CDR2 is YYREEE (reference sequence). This CDR3 spans 12 amino acids. V shed 4 bases and J shed 8 bases, with 9 bases lying between them. CDR3 DNA sequence: TGTGCCAGCAGCCCCCTTGAGGGGGAGCTGTTTTTT. It encodes CASSPLEGELFF. Based on the CDR3 plus reference TRBV5-4 and TRBJ2-2, the full variable domain is ETGVTQSPTHLIKTRGQQVTLRCSSQSGHNTVSWYQQALGQGPQFIFQYYREEENGRGNFPPRFSGLQFPNYSSELNVNALELDDSALYLCASSPLEGELFFGEGSRLTVL.

The chain combines TRBV24-1 with TRBJ2-2, with D maybe TRBD2 (7 bases). The CDR3 covers 13 residues. V was cut by 5 bases and J by 9 bases, with 12 bases left in between. Germline loops: CDR1 KGHDR, CDR2 SFDVKD. The CDR3 DNA is TGTGCCACCAGTGGGGAGGGGGTCCGGGAGCTGTTTTTT. This translates into CATSGEGVRELFF.

This clone was seen a single time. The rearrangement uses TRBV27 and TRBJ1-2, with 7 bases lining up with TRBD1. In germline, CDR1 is MNHEY, CDR2 SMNVEV (reference sequence). The J segment lost 5 bases and the V segment lost 6 bases, leaving 18 bases of the junction unmatched. This CDR3 has 17 residues. The CDR3 DNA is TGTGCCAGCAGCCAGTTTCCAACCGGGACAGCCCTTTATGGCTACACCTTC. It codes for CASSQFPTGTALYGYTF.

V and J are TRBV5-1 and TRBJ2-6, with D uncertain. Germline V gene lookup returns CDR1 SGHRS and CDR2 YFSETQ. Trimming took 1 base from V and 0 from J, leaving 5 bases between them. The CDR3 totals 15 residues. CDR3 loop: CASSLPSSGANVLTF. Here the CDR3 DNA reads TGCGCCAGCAGCTTGCCTAGCTCTGGGGCCAACGTCCTGACTTTC.

V gene TRBV5-4 combines with J gene TRBJ2-7; D ambiguous. V lost 0 bases, J lost 3 bases, and 7 bases lay in between. The CDR3 covers 13 residues. Germline assignment: CDR1 SGHNT and CDR2 YYREEE (reference sequence). CDR3 in DNA: TGTGCCAGCAGCTTGGGACTCTACTACGAGCAGTACTTC. Protein sequence: CASSLGLYYEQYF. The whole variable domain, filled in from reference TRBV5-4 and TRBJ2-7, reads ETGVTQSPTHLIKTRGQQVTLRCSSQSGHNTVSWYQQALGQGPQFIFQYYREEENGRGNFPPRFSGLQFPNYSSELNVNALELDDSALYLCASSLGLYYEQYFGPGTRLTVT.